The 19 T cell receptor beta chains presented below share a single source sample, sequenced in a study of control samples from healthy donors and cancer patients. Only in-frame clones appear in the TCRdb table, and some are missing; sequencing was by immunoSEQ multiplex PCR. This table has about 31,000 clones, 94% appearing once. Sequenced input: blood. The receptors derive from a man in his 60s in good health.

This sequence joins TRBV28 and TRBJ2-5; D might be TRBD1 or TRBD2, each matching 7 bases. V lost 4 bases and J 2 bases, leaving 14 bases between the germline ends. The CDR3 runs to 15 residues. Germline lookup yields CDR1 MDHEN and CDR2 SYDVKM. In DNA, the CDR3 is TGTGCCAGCAGTTCCCCTCAGGGGGGGCAAGAGACCCAGTACTTC. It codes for CASSSPQGGQETQYF.

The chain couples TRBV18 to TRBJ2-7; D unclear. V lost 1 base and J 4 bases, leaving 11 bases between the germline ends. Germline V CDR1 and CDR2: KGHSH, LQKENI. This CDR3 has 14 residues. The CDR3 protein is CASSPLPLGYEQYF. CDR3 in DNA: TGTGCCAGCTCACCACTTCCTCTAGGGTACGAGCAGTACTTC.

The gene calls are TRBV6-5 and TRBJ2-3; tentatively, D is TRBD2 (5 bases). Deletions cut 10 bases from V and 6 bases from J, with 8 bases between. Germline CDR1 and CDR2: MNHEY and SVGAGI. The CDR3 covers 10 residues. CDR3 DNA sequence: TGTGCCACCCGAGGGGATACGCAGTATTTT. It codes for CATRGDTQYF.

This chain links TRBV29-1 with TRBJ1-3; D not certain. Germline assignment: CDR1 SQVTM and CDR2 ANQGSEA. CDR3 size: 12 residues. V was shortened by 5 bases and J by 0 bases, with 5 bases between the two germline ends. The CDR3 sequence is CSVRFSGNTIYF. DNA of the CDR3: TGCAGCGTTCGCTTCTCTGGAAACACCATATATTTT.

Here the CDR3 reads CASSSRTTMGNEQFF. In nucleotides, the CDR3 is TGTGCCAGCAGTTCCCGGACGACAATGGGCAATGAGCAGTTCTTC. The chain is built from TRBV6-5 and TRBJ2-1; D is ambiguous. This CDR3 has 15 amino acids. Trimming stripped 4 bases from V and 6 bases from J, with 16 bases between. Germline values: CDR1 MNHEY, CDR2 SVGAGI.

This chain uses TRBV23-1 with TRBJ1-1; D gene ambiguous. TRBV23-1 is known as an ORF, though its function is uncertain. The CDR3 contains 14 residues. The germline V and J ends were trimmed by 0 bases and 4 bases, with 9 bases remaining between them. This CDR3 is CASSQSSRCTEAFF. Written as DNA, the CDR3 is TGCGCCAGCAGTCAATCGTCCCGGTGCACTGAAGCTTTCTTT.

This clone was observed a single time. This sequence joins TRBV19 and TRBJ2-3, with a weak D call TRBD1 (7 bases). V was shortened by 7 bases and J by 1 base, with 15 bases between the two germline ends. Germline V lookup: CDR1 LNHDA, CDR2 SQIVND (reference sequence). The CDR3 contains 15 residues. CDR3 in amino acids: CASKGGREGTDTQYF. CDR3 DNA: TGTGCCAGTAAAGGGGGCAGGGAGGGCACAGATACGCAGTATTTT.

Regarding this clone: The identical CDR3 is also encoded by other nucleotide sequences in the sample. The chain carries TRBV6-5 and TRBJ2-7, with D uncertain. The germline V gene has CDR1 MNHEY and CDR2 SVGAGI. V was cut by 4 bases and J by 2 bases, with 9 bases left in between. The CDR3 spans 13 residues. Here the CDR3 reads CASSLNRAYEQYF. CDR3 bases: TGTGCCAGCAGTTTGAACAGAGCCTACGAGCAGTACTTC.

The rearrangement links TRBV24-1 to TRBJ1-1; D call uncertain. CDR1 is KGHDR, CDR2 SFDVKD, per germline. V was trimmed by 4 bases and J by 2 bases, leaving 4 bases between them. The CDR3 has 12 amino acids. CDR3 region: CATSDGNTEAFF. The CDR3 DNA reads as TGTGCCACCAGTGACGGAAACACTGAAGCTTTCTTT.

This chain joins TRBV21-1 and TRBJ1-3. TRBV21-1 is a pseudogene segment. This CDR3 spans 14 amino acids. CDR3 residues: CASPAGVSGNTIYF. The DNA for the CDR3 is TGTGCCAGCCCCGCCGGAGTTTCTGGAAACACCATATATTTT.

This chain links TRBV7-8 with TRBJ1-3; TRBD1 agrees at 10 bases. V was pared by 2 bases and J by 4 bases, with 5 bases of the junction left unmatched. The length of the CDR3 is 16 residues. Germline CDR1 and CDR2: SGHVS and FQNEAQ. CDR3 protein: CASSLNDRGRGNTIYF. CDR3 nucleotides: TGTGCCAGCAGCTTAAACGACAGGGGGCGCGGAAACACCATATATTTT.

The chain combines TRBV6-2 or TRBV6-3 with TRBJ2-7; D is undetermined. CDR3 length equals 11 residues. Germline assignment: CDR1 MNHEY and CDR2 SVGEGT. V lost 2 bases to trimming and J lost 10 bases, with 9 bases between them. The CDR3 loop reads CASSYMGIQYF. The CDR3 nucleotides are TGTGCCAGCAGTTACATGGGAATTCAGTACTTC.

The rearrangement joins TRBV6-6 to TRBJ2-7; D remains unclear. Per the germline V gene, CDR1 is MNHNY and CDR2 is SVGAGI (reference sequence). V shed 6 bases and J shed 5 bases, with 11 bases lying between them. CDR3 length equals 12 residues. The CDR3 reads CASSLLRNEQYF. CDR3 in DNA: TGTGCCAGCAGCCTTCTCCGCAACGAGCAGTACTTC.

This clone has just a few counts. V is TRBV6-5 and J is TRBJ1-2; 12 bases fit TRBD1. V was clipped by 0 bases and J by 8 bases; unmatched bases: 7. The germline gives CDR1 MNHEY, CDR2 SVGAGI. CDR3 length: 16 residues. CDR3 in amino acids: CASSYSLGQGAGGYTF. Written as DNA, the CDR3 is TGTGCCAGCAGTTACTCACTGGGACAGGGGGCGGGCGGCTACACCTTC.

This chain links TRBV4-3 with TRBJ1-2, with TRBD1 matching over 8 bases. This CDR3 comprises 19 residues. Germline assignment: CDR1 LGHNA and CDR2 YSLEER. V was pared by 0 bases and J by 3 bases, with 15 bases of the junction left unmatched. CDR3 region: CASSQDLLGVAGGDYGYTF. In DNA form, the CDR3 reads TGCGCCAGCAGCCAAGATCTTTTAGGGGTGGCAGGGGGCGACTATGGCTACACCTTC.

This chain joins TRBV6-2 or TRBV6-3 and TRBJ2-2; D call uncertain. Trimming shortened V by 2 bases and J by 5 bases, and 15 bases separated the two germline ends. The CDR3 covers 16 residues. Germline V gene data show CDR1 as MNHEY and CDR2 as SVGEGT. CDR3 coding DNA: TGTGCCAGCAGTTACGAGCCCGGCCGGCGGACCGGGGAGCTGTTTTTT. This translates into CASSYEPGRRTGELFF.

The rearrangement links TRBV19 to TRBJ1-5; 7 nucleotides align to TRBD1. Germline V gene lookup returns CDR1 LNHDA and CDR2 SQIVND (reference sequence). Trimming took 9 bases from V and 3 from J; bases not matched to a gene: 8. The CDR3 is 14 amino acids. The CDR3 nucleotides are TGTGCCAGCGCCGACAGGGAGGTCAATCAGCCCCAGCATTTT. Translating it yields CASADREVNQPQHF.

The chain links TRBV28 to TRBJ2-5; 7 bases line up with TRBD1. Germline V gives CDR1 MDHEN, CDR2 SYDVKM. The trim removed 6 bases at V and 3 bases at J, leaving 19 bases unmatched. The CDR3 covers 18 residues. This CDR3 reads CASSSPFQTGTVKETQYF. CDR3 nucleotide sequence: TGTGCCAGCAGCTCCCCTTTCCAAACCGGGACAGTTAAAGAGACCCAGTACTTC.

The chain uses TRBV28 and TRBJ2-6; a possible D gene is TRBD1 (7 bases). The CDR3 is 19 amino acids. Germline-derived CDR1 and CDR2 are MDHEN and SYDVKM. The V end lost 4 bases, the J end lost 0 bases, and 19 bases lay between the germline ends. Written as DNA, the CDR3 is TGTGCCAGCAGTTCCCCAGCAGGGGGGCTTTCCTCTGGGGCCAACGTCCTGACTTTC. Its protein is CASSSPAGGLSSGANVLTF.